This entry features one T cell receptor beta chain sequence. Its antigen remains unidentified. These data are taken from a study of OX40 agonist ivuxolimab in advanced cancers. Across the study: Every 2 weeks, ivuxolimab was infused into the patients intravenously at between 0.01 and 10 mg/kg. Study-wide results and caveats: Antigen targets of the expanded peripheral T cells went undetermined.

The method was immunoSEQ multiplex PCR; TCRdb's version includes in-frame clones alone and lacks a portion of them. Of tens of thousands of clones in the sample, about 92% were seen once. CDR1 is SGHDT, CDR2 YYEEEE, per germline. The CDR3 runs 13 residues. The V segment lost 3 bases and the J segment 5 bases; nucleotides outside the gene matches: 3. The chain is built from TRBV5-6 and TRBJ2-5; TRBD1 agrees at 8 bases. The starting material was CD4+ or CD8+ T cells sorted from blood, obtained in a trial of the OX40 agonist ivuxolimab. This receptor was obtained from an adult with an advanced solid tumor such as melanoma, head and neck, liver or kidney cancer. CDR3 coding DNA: TGTGCCAGCAGCTGGACAGGGCGCGAGACCCAGTACTTC. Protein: CASSWTGRETQYF.